This entry lists 4 T cell receptor beta chains sequenced from one sample in a study of T cell clonality in common variable immunodeficiency. Produced via immunoSEQ multiplex PCR; TCRdb's table is partial and in-frame only. There are tens of thousands of clones in the sample, none observed a single time. The sequencing sample was made of peripheral blood mononuclear cells. Receptors were obtained from a person aged 18-69 years in good health.

This clone was counted many times. The sequenced part of the CDR3 DNA is TGTGCCAGCAGCGTAGGAGGAGGGGTGGCCGGGGAG. Protein sequence: CASSVGGGVAGE. Given in full, the CDR3 is CASSVGGGVAGELFF. The V and J genes are TRBV9 and TRBJ2-2; D perhaps matches TRBD2 (6 bases). The read ends 3 residues shy of where the CDR3 ends; the end is completed using the germline J gene. The V and J ends lost 0 bases and 6 bases respectively, with 12 bases between them. CDR1 and CDR2 (germline): SGDLS, YYNGEE. The CDR3 contains 15 residues.

This clone was counted many times. The read stops 3 residues short of the end of the CDR3; the missing end is completed from the germline J gene. J is TRBJ2-1 and V is TRBV18; D is unclear. Trimming shortened V by 2 bases and J by 8 bases, and 10 bases separated the two germline ends. The germline gives CDR1 KGHSH, CDR2 LQKENI. The CDR3 has 13 residues. CDR3 loop: CASSPSRVYEQFF. The part of the CDR3 DNA that was read is TGTGCCAGCTCACCATCACGGGTTTATGAG.

This clone came up many times. The read halts 3 residues ahead of the CDR3 end, with the missing end drawn from the germline J gene. The chain couples TRBV7-8 to TRBJ1-2; TRBD1 matches 8 bases. The length of the CDR3 is 13 residues. The V segment lost 4 bases and the J segment 4 bases; nucleotides outside the gene matches: 2. CDR1 and CDR2 from the germline V gene are SGHVS and FQNEAQ. CDR3 bases read: TGTGCCAGCAGCTCGGGACAGGTCTATGGC. As protein: CASSSGQVYG. The CDR3 as a whole reads CASSSGQVYGYTF.

This clone was detected ten times or more. Partial CDR3 DNA: TGCGCCAGCAGCTCAGGACAGCCCTATGGC. This gives the protein CASSSGQPYG. The CDR3 as a whole reads CASSSGQPYGYTF. The chain recombines TRBV5-1 with TRBJ1-2, with a possible D match to TRBD1 (6 bases). The read terminates 3 residues before the CDR3 end, so the remaining end is supplied by the germline J gene. Trimming took off 3 bases at V and 4 bases at J, with 10 bases between the two ends. Per germline, CDR1 SGHRS and CDR2 YFSETQ. CDR3 length equals 13 residues. The entire variable domain, with the rest obtained from reference TRBV5-1 and TRBJ1-2, is as follows: KAGVTQTPRYLIKTRGQQVTLSCSPISGHRSVSWYQQTPGQGLQFLFEYFSETQRNKGNFPGRFSGRQFSNSRSEMNVSTLELGDSALYLCASSSGQPYGYTFGSGTRLTVV.